The 28 T cell receptor beta chains presented below share a single source sample, sequenced in a study of blood T cell repertoires in COVID-19 (TCRdb year 2020). The library was obtained by the immunoSEQ multiplex PCR assay. The immuneACCESS repertoire file appears here via TCRdb, limited to in-frame rearrangements. These files lack a portion of the clones; in checked studies, under half of the deficit traces to unresolved V genes, and the cause of the others is not known. This sample holds around 320,000 clones; 87% were observed only once. The ten largest clones add up to 2% to 3% of the sample. The specimen was peripheral blood. These receptors were obtained from a man younger than 30 with active or convalescent COVID-19.

The V call is TRBV5-1, the J call TRBJ2-7, with TRBD1 as a possible D gene (6 bases). Trimming pared 4 bases from V and 3 bases from J, leaving 17 bases between. The CDR3 is 15 residues long. The V gene's germline CDR1 is SGHRS and CDR2 YFSETQ. The CDR3 is CASSNPGTRVYEQYF. DNA for the CDR3: TGCGCCAGCAGCAACCCCGGGACAAGGGTCTACGAGCAGTACTTC.

The chain has TRBV3-1 (or the pseudogene TRBV3-2) and TRBJ2-7; 7 bases are a match to TRBD2. Germline loops: CDR1 LGHDT, CDR2 YNNKEL (reference sequence). With 1 base clipped from V and 0 bases from J, the junction kept 3 bases outside the gene matches. The CDR3 runs 15 residues. CDR3 coding DNA: TGTGCCAGCAGCCAAGTCCTAGCGGACTCCTACGAGCAGTACTTC. Its protein product is CASSQVLADSYEQYF.

This sequence joins TRBV6-5 and TRBJ2-7, with TRBD2 matching 8 bases. Germline lookup yields CDR1 MNHEY and CDR2 SVGAGI. The CDR3 runs 15 residues. Losses at the gene ends were 5 bases for V and 6 bases for J; bases not matched to a gene: 12. This CDR3 is CASSLPGLGVSEQYF. Written as DNA, the CDR3 is TGTGCCAGCAGTCTCCCGGGACTAGGAGTCTCCGAGCAGTACTTC.

The gene calls are TRBV2 and TRBJ2-7; 9 nucleotides agree with TRBD1. With V trimmed by 6 bases and J by 3 bases, 3 bases remained unmatched. Germline V gene sequence: CDR1 SNHLY, CDR2 FYNNEI. The CDR3 consists of 13 residues. CDR3 in amino acids: CASRRTGDYEQYF. The CDR3 DNA reads as TGTGCCAGCAGAAGGACAGGGGACTACGAGCAGTACTTC. The variable domain in full, completed from reference TRBV2 and TRBJ2-7, reads EPEVTQTPSHQVTQMGQEVILRCVPISNHLYFYWYRQILGQKVEFLVSFYNNEISEKSEIFDDQFSVERPDGSNFTLKIRSTKLEDSAMYFCASRRTGDYEQYFGPGTRLTVT.

This clone was seen more than once but under ten times. V gene TRBV29-1 combines with J gene TRBJ1-1; tentative D call: TRBD1 (5 bases). The V end lost 3 bases, the J end lost 0 bases, and 14 bases lay between the germline ends. This CDR3 comprises 15 residues. The germline V gene has CDR1 SQVTM and CDR2 ANQGSEA. The CDR3 DNA reads as TGCAGCGTTGACCCGGGGGTTATCCTGAACACTGAAGCTTTCTTT. Its protein product is CSVDPGVILNTEAFF.

The gene calls are TRBV5-4 and TRBJ2-5; D remains unclear. The CDR3 loop spans 14 amino acids. V was pared by 0 bases and J by 2 bases, with 8 bases between. Germline values: CDR1 SGHNT, CDR2 YYREEE (reference sequence). The CDR3 loop is CASSLGRIQETQYF. The CDR3 nucleotides are TGTGCCAGCAGCTTGGGCAGGATACAAGAGACCCAGTACTTC.

In this sample, this clone turned up once. The chain has TRBV27 and TRBJ1-2; D is perhaps TRBD1 (6 bases). The CDR3 consists of 13 residues. Trimming stripped 7 bases from V and 7 bases from J, with 16 bases between. CDR1 MNHEY and CDR2 SMNVEV come from the germline V gene (reference sequence). The CDR3 protein is CASTHTGSAGYTF. The DNA of the CDR3 is TGTGCCAGCACCCACACAGGGTCGGCTGGCTACACCTTC.

This chain links TRBV20-1 with TRBJ1-2; D gene ambiguous. Looked up from germline, CDR1 is DFQATT and CDR2 is SNEGSKA (reference sequence). The CDR3 sequence is 11 residues long. V was trimmed by 7 bases and J by 6 bases, leaving 12 bases between them. The CDR3 bases are TGCAGTGGGCGAGGGATCCATGGCTACACCTTC. Protein product: CSGRGIHGYTF.

In its sample, this clone was seen once. The V and J genes are TRBV19 and TRBJ2-1; 10 bases are shared with TRBD1. Germline V lookup: CDR1 LNHDA, CDR2 SQIVND (reference sequence). There are 15 residues in the CDR3. V trimming: 4 bases; J trimming: 4 bases; junction bases outside the gene matches: 4. CDR3 loop: CASSNRDRGYNEQFF. The CDR3 DNA sequence: TGTGCCAGTAGTAACCGGGACAGGGGATACAATGAGCAGTTCTTC. Based on the CDR3 plus reference TRBV19 and TRBJ2-1, the full variable domain is DGGITQSPKYLFRKEGQNVTLSCEQNLNHDAMYWYRQDPGQGLRLIYYSQIVNDFQKGDIAEGYSVSREKKESFPLTVTSAQKNPTAFYLCASSNRDRGYNEQFFGPGTRLTVL.

This chain uses TRBV2 with TRBJ2-6; D ambiguous. The CDR3 has 15 amino acids. V was clipped by 2 bases and J by 1 base, with 6 bases between them. Germline CDR1 SNHLY, CDR2 FYNNEI. The CDR3 sequence: CASSELASGANVLTF. The CDR3 DNA sequence: TGTGCCAGCAGTGAATTGGCATCTGGGGCCAACGTCCTGACTTTC.

The CDR3 sequence: CASSQGSSMSNEQFF. The DNA for the CDR3 is TGCGCCAGCAGCCAAGGCTCTAGTATGAGCAATGAGCAGTTCTTC. This chain links TRBV4-3 with TRBJ2-1, with unresolved D. V lost 1 base, J lost 6 bases, and 13 bases lay in between. The CDR3 is 15 residues long. CDR1 is LGHNA and CDR2 is YSLEER in the germline V gene.

The chain has TRBV7-8 and TRBJ1-1, with D possibly being TRBD1 (5 bases). CDR1 is SGHVS, CDR2 FQNEAQ, per germline. V lost 7 bases and J lost 2, with 20 bases in between. The CDR3 runs to 16 residues. CDR3 loop: CASTQLGPTVNTEAFF. In nucleotides, the CDR3 is TGTGCCAGCACCCAATTGGGTCCGACAGTCAACACTGAAGCTTTCTTT.

The V call is TRBV12-3 or TRBV12-4, the J call TRBJ1-5; the D is unclear. With 6 bases removed from V and 4 bases from J, the gap between germline ends came to 7 bases. This CDR3 contains 12 residues. This CDR3 reads CASRRRNQPQHF. CDR3 bases: TGTGCCAGCAGGCGCAGGAATCAGCCCCAGCATTTT.

J is TRBJ2-7 and V is TRBV11-3, with D maybe TRBD1 (6 bases). Germline V lookup: CDR1 SGHNT, CDR2 YENEEA. Trimming took 1 base from V and 4 from J, leaving 8 bases between them. The CDR3 is 13 amino acids. CDR3 DNA sequence: TGTGCCAGCAGCTTAGGGACAGCTTACGAGCAGTACTTC. This codes for CASSLGTAYEQYF. The full variable domain, rest sourced from reference TRBV11-3 and TRBJ2-7, is EAGVVQSPRYKIIEKKQPVAFWCNPISGHNTLYWYLQNLGQGPELLIRYENEEAVDDSQLPKDRFSAERLKGVDSTLKIQPAELGDSAVYLCASSLGTAYEQYFGPGTRLTVT.

The V and J genes are TRBV3-1 (or the pseudogene TRBV3-2) and TRBJ2-7, with 8 nucleotides matching TRBD2. With V trimmed by 1 base and J by 2 bases, 7 bases remained unmatched. Germline-derived CDR1 and CDR2 are LGHDT and YNNKEL (reference sequence). This CDR3 is built from 16 residues. CDR3 coding DNA: TGTGCCAGCAGCCAAGGGATGGTAGCGGGAACCTACGAGCAGTACTTC. This codes for CASSQGMVAGTYEQYF.

The V and J genes are TRBV11-2 and TRBJ2-1, with 11 bases fitting TRBD2. Germline values: CDR1 SGHAT, CDR2 FQNNGV. V trimming: 5 bases; J trimming: 0 bases; junction bases outside the gene matches: 12. The CDR3 sequence is 19 residues long. CDR3 protein: CASSLAPGLAVSSYNEQFF. DNA of the CDR3: TGTGCCAGCAGCCTCGCACCGGGACTAGCGGTGAGCTCCTACAATGAGCAGTTCTTC.

The V call is TRBV5-3, the J call TRBJ2-5; the D gene is possibly TRBD1 (5 bases). TRBV5-3 is filed as an ORF, its function uncertain. V lost 3 bases and J 5 bases, leaving 17 bases between the germline ends. The CDR3 is made up of 15 amino acids. The CDR3 bases are TGTGCCAGAAGCTGGCGCCTCAGGGTTTGCGAGACCCAGTACTTC. It is translated as CARSWRLRVCETQYF.

The CDR3 DNA follows: TGCAGCGTTGAGTTCCGGCAGGGCTACGAGCAGTACTTC. Residues: CSVEFRQGYEQYF. The chain couples TRBV29-1 to TRBJ2-7; perhaps TRBD1 as D (5 bases). In germline, CDR1 is SQVTM, CDR2 ANQGSEA. This CDR3 spans 13 amino acids. Trimming took off 3 bases at V and 3 bases at J, with 12 bases between the two ends.

The rearrangement uses TRBV4-1 and TRBJ2-3; D remains ambiguous. Germline loops: CDR1 MGHRA, CDR2 YSYEKL. This CDR3 is 15 amino acids long. Trimming removed 3 bases from V and 1 base from J, with 11 bases in between. Here the CDR3 DNA reads TGCGCCAGCAGCCACGGTATGCAAGGCACAGATACGCAGTATTTT. Translation: CASSHGMQGTDTQYF.

The rearrangement uses TRBV7-9 and TRBJ2-7, with TRBD1 identical over 7 bases. The CDR3 contains 15 residues. With 1 base clipped from V and 4 bases from J, the junction kept 7 bases outside the gene matches. The germline V gene encodes CDR1 SEHNR and CDR2 FQNEAQ (reference sequence). The chain's CDR3 is CASSLGSRQGYEQYF. The DNA for the CDR3 is TGTGCCAGCAGCTTAGGTTCACGACAGGGATACGAGCAGTACTTC.

The chain has TRBV7-8 and TRBJ2-2, with 8 bases that match TRBD2. CDR1 SGHVS and CDR2 FQNEAQ come from the germline V gene. This CDR3 contains 14 residues. The trim removed 5 bases at V and 7 bases at J, leaving 6 bases unmatched. The CDR3 loop reads CASSPRLAFGELFF. CDR3 nucleotide sequence: TGTGCCAGCAGCCCACGACTAGCGTTCGGGGAGCTGTTTTTT. Full variable domain (outside the CDR3, taken from reference TRBV7-8 and TRBJ2-2): GAGVSQSPRYKVAKRGQDVALRCDPISGHVSLFWYQQALGQGPEFLTYFQNEAQLDKSGLPSDRFFAERPEGSVSTLKIQRTQQEDSAVYLCASSPRLAFGELFFGEGSRLTVL.

This clone was observed a few times. The chain joins TRBV10-3 to TRBJ1-5; D uncertain. V lost 6 bases and J 3 bases, leaving 9 bases between the germline ends. Germline lookup yields CDR1 ENHRY and CDR2 SYGVKD. The CDR3 runs 13 residues. CDR3 nucleotide sequence: TGTGCCATCAGGCCCAACACCAATCAGCCCCAGCATTTT. Encoded protein: CAIRPNTNQPQHF.

The rearrangement links TRBV5-1 to TRBJ2-4; TRBD2 agrees at 12 bases. In germline, CDR1 is SGHRS, CDR2 YFSETQ. V lost 4 bases and J lost 4; bases outside the gene matches: 3. CDR3 size: 15 residues. The CDR3 reads CASSGGTSGKNIQYF. The CDR3 DNA is TGCGCCAGCAGCGGGGGGACTAGCGGGAAAAACATTCAGTACTTC.

The V and J genes are TRBV7-9 and TRBJ2-7; D perhaps matches TRBD2 (6 bases). Trimming pared 5 bases from V and 2 bases from J, leaving 13 bases between. The CDR3 is 14 amino acids. Germline-derived CDR1 and CDR2 are SEHNR and FQNEAQ (reference sequence). In DNA form, the CDR3 reads TGTGCCAGCAGCGGGCGGGGCAACCCCTACGAGCAGTACTTC. Encoded protein: CASSGRGNPYEQYF.

The chain is built from TRBV4-3 and TRBJ1-2; possibly TRBD1 for D (5 bases). This CDR3 is 15 amino acids long. Germline values: CDR1 LGHNA, CDR2 YSLEER. With 0 bases removed from V and 2 bases from J, the gap between germline ends came to 10 bases. The CDR3 DNA reads TGCGCCAGCAGCCAAGATTGGGGGGTAAACTATGGCTACACCTTC. This gives the protein CASSQDWGVNYGYTF.

The chain carries TRBV4-1 and TRBJ1-3, with 8 bases identical to TRBD1. Germline CDR1 reads MGHRA; CDR2 reads YSYEKL. The ends lost 3 bases at V and 4 bases at J; junction bases unmatched: 23. The CDR3 is 21 amino acids. CDR3: CASSQPLGQGQVAGSGNTIYF. Here the CDR3 DNA reads TGCGCCAGCAGCCAGCCCCTCGGGCAGGGACAGGTAGCCGGATCAGGAAACACCATATATTTT.

The CDR3 spells CASSYSTAYNEQFF. In DNA form, the CDR3 reads TGTGCCAGCAGTTACTCGACAGCCTACAATGAGCAGTTCTTC. The gene calls are TRBV6-5 and TRBJ2-1; TRBD1 might be the D (5 bases). The CDR3 loop spans 14 amino acids. Trimming took off 0 bases at V and 2 bases at J, with 5 bases between the two ends. Germline assignment: CDR1 MNHEY and CDR2 SVGAGI.

The V gene is TRBV21-1, the J gene TRBJ1-5; the table's D call, TRBD1, was not checked against the DNA. TRBV21-1 is a listed pseudogene. CDR3 length equals 17 residues. The CDR3 loop is CASSKYGGTATNQPQHF. For the CDR3, the DNA is TGTGCCAGCAGCAAATATGGTGGGACAGCTACTAATCAGCCCCAGCATTTT.